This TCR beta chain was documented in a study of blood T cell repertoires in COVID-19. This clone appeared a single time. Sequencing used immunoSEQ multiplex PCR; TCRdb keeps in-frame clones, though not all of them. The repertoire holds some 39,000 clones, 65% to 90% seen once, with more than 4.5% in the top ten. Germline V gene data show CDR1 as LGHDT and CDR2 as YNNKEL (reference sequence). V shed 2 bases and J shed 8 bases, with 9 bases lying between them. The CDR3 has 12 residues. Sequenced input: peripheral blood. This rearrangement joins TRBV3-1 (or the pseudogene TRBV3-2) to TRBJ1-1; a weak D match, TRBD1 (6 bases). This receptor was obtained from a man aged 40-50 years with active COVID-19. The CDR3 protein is CASSQTQGEAFF. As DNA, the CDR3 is TGTGCCAGCAGCCAAACCCAGGGGGAAGCTTTCTTT.